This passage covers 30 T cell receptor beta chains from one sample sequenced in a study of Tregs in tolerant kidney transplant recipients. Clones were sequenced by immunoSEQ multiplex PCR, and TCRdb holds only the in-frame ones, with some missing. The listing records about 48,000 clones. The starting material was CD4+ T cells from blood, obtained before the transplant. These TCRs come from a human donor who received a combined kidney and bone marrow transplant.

Here the CDR3 reads CASSRLAVTDTQYF. The DNA read from the CDR3 is TGTGCCAGCTCACGGCTAGCGGTTACAGATACG. V is TRBV18 and J is TRBJ2-3; 7 bases match TRBD2. The CDR3 end is not reached by the read, which stops 3 residues before it; the germline J gene fills it in. Germline V gene sequence: CDR1 KGHSH, CDR2 LQKENI. CDR3 length equals 14 residues. J gave up 3 bases and V 4 bases, and 4 bases lay outside the gene matches.

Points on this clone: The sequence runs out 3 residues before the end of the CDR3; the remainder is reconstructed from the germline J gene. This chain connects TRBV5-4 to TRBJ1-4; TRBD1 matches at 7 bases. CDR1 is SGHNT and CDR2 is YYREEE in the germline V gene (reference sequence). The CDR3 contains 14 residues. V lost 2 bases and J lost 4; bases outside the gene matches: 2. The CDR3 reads CASSFRDSNEKLFF. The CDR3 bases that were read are TGTGCCAGCAGCTTCCGGGACAGTAATGAAAAA.

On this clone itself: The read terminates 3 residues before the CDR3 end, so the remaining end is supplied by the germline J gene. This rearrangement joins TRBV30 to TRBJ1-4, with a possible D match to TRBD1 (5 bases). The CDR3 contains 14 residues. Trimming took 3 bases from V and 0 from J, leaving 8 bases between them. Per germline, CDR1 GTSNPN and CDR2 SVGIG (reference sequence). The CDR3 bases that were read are TGTGCCTGGAGCTCGGGGGCAACTAATGAAAAA. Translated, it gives CAWSSGATNEK. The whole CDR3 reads CAWSSGATNEKLFF. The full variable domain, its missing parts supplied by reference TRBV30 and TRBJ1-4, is SQTIHQWPATLVQPVGSPLSLECTVEGTSNPNLYWYRQAAGRGLQLLFYSVGIGQISSEVPQNLSASRPQDRQFILSSKKLLLSDSGFYLCAWSSGATNEKLFFGSGTQLSVL.

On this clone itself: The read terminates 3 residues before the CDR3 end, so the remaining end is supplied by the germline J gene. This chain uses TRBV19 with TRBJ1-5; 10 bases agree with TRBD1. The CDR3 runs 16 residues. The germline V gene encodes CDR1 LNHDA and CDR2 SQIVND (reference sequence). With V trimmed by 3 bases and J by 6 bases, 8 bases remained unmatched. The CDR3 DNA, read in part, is TGTGCCAGTAGTATGAAGGGGGGACAGGGGATTCAGCCC. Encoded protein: CASSMKGGQGIQP. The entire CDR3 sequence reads CASSMKGGQGIQPQHF.

The CDR3 is CASSETSGVYNEQFF. The sequenced CDR3 bases are TGCGCCAGCAGCGAAACTAGCGGGGTTTACAATGAG. This rearrangement joins TRBV5-1 to TRBJ2-1, with TRBD2 identical over 10 bases. The missing CDR3 end, 3 residues past where the read stops, is filled in from the germline J gene. CDR3 size: 15 residues. Trimming took 4 bases from V and 4 from J; bases not matched to a gene: 5. The germline CDR1 and CDR2 sequences are SGHRS and YFSETQ.

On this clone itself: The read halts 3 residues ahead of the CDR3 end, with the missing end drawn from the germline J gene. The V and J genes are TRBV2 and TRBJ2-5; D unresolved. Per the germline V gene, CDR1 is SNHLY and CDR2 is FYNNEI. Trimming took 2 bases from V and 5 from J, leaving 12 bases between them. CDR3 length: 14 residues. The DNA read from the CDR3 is TGTGCCAGCAGTGAATTGGTAGCCTACGAGACC. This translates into CASSELVAYET. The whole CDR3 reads CASSELVAYETQYF.

CDR3 DNA, as far as it was read: TGTGCCTGGGGGGACAGGGACTACGAG. Amino acids: CAWGDRDYE. The complete CDR3 sequence is CAWGDRDYEQYF. The V gene is TRBV30, the J gene TRBJ2-7; TRBD1 agrees at 9 bases. The observed sequence ends 3 residues before the CDR3 terminus, with the missing tail filled in from the germline J gene. CDR3 length: 12 amino acids. The J segment lost 3 bases and the V segment lost 5 bases, leaving 2 bases of the junction unmatched. Germline V gene data show CDR1 as GTSNPN and CDR2 as SVGIG (reference sequence).

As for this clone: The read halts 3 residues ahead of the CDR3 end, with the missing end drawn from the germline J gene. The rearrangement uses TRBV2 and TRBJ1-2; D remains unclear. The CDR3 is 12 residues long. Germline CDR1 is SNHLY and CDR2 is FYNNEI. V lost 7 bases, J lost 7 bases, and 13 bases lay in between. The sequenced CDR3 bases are TGTGCCAGCACCGAAGGGTTTTCTGGC. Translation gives CASTEGFSG. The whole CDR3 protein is CASTEGFSGYTF.

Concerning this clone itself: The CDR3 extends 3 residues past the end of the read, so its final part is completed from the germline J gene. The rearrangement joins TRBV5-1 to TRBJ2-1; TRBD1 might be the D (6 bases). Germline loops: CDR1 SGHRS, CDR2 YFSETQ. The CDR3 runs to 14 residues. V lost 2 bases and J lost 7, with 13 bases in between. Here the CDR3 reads CASSLNTGPNEQFF. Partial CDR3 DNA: TGCGCCAGCAGCTTAAACACAGGGCCTAATGAG. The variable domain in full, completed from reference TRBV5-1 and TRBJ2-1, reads KAGVTQTPRYLIKTRGQQVTLSCSPISGHRSVSWYQQTPGQGLQFLFEYFSETQRNKGNFPGRFSGRQFSNSRSEMNVSTLELGDSALYLCASSLNTGPNEQFFGPGTRLTVL.

The CDR3 is CASSSIAGFHNEQFF. CDR3 bases read: TGTGCCAGCAGCTCTATAGCGGGGTTCCACAATGAG. The chain has TRBV11-2 and TRBJ2-1; 8 bases align to TRBD2. The read terminates 3 residues before the CDR3 end, so the remaining end is supplied by the germline J gene. This CDR3 spans 15 amino acids. After removal of 4 bases from V and 5 bases from J, the junction contained 7 bases not matched to a gene. Germline V gives CDR1 SGHAT, CDR2 FQNNGV.

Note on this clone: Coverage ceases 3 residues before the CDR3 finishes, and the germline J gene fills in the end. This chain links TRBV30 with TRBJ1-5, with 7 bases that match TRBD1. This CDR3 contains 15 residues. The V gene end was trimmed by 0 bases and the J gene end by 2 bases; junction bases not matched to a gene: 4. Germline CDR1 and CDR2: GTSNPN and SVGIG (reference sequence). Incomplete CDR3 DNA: TGTGCCTGGAGTGTATCTGGACAGGGCAATCAGCCC. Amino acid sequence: CAWSVSGQGNQP. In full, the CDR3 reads CAWSVSGQGNQPQHF.

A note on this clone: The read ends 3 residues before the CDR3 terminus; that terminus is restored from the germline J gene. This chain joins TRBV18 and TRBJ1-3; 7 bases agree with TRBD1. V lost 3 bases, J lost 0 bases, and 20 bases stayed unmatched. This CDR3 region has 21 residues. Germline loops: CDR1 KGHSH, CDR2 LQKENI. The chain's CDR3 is CASSPPRRQGSVEVSGNTIYF. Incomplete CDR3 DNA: TGTGCCAGCTCACCCCCGAGGAGACAGGGCTCGGTTGAAGTCTCTGGAAACACC. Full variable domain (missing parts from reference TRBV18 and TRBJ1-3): NAGVMQNPRHLVRRRGQEARLRCSPMKGHSHVYWYRQLPEEGLKFMVYLQKENIIDESGMPKERFSAEFPKEGPSILRIQQVVRGDSAAYFCASSPPRRQGSVEVSGNTIYFGEGSWLTVV.

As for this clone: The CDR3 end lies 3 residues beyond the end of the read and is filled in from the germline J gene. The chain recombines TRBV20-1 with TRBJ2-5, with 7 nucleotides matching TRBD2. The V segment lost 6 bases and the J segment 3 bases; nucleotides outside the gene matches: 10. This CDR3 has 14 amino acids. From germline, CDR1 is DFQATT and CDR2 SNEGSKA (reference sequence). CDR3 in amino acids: CSALRIAGKETQYF. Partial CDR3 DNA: TGCAGTGCCCTGCGGATAGCGGGTAAAGAGACC.

This CDR3 is CASSGGGRNYGYTF. The sequenced part of the CDR3 DNA is TGCGCCAGCAGCGGGGGGGGACGAAACTATGGC. The gene calls are TRBV5-1 and TRBJ1-2; D might be TRBD1 (5 bases). Read coverage stops 3 residues before the CDR3 terminus; the germline J gene supplies the remainder. V lost 4 bases and J lost 2, with 12 bases in between. CDR3 size: 14 residues. Germline V CDR1 and CDR2: SGHRS, YFSETQ. Drawing the rest from reference TRBV5-1 and TRBJ1-2, the complete variable domain is KAGVTQTPRYLIKTRGQQVTLSCSPISGHRSVSWYQQTPGQGLQFLFEYFSETQRNKGNFPGRFSGRQFSNSRSEMNVSTLELGDSALYLCASSGGGRNYGYTFGSGTRLTVV.

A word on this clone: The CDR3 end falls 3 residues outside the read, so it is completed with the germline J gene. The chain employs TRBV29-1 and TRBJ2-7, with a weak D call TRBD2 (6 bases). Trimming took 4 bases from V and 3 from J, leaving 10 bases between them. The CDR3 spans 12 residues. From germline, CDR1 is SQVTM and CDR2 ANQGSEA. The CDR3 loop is CSVVLADYEQYF. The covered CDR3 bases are TGCAGCGTTGTACTAGCCGACTACGAG.

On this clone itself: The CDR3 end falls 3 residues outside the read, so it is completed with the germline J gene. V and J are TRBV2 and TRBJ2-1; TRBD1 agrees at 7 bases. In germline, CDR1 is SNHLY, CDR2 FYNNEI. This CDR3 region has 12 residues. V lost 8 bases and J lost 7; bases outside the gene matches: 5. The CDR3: CASQTGINEQFF. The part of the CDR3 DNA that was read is TGTGCCAGCCAGACAGGGATAAATGAG.

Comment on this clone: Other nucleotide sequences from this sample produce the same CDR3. The CDR3 protein is CASSSSGTESNQPQHF. The CDR3 bases that were read are TGTGCCAGTAGTTCCTCCGGGACAGAAAGCAATCAGCCC. The rearrangement joins TRBV19 to TRBJ1-5, with 7 positions matching TRBD1. The CDR3 goes on 3 residues after the read ends, and that part is filled in from the germline J gene. CDR1 LNHDA and CDR2 SQIVND come from the germline V gene (reference sequence). The CDR3 is 16 amino acids. V gave up 5 bases and J gave up 1 base; unmatched junction bases: 8.

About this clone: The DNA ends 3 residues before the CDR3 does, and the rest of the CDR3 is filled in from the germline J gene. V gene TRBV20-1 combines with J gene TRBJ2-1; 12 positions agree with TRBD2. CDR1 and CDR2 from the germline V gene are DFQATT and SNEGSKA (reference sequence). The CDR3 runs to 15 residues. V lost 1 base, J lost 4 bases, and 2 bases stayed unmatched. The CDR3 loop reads CSARAGTSGYNEQFF. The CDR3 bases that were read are TGCAGTGCTAGAGCCGGGACTAGCGGGTACAATGAG.

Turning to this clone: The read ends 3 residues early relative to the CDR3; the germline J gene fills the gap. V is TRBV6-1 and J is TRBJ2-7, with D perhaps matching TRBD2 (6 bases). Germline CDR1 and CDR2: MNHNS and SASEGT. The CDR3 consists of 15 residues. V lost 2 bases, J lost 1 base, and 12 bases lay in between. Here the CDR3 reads CASSEMGGRSYEQYF. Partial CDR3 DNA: TGTGCCAGCAGTGAAATGGGGGGACGGTCCTACGAG.

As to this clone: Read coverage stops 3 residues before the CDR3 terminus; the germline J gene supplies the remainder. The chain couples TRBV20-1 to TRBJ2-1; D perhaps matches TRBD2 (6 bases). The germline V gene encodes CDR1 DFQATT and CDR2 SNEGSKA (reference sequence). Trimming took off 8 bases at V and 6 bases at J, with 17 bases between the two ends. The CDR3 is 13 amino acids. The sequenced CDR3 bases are TGCAGTTTGTACAAGGCTAGCGCCAATGAG. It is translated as CSLYKASANE. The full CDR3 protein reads CSLYKASANEQFF.

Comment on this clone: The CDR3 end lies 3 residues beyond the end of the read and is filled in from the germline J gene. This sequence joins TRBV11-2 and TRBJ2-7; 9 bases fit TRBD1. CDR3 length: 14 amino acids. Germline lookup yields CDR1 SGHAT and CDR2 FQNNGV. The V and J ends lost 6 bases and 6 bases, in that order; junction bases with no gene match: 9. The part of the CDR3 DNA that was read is TGTGCCAGCAGACAACCGGGACAGGGACTCGAG. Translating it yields CASRQPGQGLE. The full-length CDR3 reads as CASRQPGQGLEQYF.

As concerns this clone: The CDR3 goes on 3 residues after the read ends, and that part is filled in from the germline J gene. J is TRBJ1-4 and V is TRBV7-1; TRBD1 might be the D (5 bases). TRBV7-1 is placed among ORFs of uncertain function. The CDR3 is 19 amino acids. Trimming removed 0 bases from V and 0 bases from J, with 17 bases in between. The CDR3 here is CASSSAKGLTQATNEKLFF. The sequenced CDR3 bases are TGTGCCAGCAGCTCAGCAAAGGGGCTAACGCAAGCAACTAATGAAAAA.

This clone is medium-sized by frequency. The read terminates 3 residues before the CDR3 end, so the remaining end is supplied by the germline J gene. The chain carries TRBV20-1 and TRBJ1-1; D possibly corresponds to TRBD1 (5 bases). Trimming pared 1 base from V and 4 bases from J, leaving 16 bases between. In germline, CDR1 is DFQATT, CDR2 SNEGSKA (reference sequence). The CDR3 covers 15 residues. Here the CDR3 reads CSARVHQTVFTEAFF. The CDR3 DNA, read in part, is TGCAGTGCTAGAGTTCATCAGACAGTCTTCACTGAA.

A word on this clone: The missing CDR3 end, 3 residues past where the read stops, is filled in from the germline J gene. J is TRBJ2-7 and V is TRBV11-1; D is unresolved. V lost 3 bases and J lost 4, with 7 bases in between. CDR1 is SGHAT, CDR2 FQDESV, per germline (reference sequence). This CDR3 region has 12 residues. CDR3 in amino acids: CASSFGRYEQYF. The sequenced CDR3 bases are TGTGCCAGCAGCTTCGGCAGGTACGAG. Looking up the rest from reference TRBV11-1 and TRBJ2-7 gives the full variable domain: EAEVAQSPRYKITEKSQAVAFWCDPISGHATLYWYRQILGQGPELLVQFQDESVVDDSQLPKDRFSAERLKGVDSTLKIQPAELGDSAMYLCASSFGRYEQYFGPGTRLTVT.

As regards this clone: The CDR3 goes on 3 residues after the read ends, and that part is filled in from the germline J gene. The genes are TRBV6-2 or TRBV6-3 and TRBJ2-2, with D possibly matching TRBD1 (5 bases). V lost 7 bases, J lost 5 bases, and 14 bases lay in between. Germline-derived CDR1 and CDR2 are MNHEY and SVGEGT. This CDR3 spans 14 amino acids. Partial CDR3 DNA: TGTGCCAGCAACCCACGGACATCTACCGGGGAG. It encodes CASNPRTSTGE. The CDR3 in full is CASNPRTSTGELFF.

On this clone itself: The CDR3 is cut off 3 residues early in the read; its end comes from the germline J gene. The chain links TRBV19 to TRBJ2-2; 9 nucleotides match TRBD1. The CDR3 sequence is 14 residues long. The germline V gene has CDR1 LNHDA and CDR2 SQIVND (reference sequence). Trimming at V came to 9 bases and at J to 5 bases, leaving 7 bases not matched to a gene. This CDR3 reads CASRGDRETGELFF. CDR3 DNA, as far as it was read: TGTGCCAGCCGGGGGGACAGGGAAACCGGGGAG.

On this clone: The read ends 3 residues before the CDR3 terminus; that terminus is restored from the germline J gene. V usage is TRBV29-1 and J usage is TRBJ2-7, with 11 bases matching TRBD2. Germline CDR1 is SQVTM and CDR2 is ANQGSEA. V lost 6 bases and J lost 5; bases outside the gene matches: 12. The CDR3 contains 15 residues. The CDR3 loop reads CSVASGRIERNEQYF. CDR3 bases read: TGCAGCGTCGCTAGCGGGAGGATCGAAAGGAACGAG.

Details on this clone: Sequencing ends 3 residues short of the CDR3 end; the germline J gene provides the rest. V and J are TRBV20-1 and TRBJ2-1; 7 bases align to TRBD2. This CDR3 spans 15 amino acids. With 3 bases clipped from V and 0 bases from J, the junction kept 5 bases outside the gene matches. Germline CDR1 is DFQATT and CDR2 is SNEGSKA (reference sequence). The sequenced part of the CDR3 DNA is TGCAGTGCTAGGCGGACTAGGACCTCCTACAATGAG. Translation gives CSARRTRTSYNE. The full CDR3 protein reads CSARRTRTSYNEQFF.

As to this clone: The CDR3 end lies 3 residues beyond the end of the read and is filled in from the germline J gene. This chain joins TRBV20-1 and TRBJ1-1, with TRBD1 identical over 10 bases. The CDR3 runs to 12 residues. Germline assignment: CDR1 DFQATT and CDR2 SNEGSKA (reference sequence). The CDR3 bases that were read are TGCAGTGCGGAAGACAGGGGGCGCGGC. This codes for CSAEDRGRG. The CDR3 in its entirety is CSAEDRGRGAFF.

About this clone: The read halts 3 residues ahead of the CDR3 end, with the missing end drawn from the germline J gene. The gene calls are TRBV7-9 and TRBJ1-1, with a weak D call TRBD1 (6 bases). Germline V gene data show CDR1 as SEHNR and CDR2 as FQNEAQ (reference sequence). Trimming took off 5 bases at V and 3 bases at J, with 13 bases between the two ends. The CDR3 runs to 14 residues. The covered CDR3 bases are TGTGCCAGCAGCGTTCTAGGGGGGGACACTGAA. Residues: CASSVLGGDTE. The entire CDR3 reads CASSVLGGDTEAFF.